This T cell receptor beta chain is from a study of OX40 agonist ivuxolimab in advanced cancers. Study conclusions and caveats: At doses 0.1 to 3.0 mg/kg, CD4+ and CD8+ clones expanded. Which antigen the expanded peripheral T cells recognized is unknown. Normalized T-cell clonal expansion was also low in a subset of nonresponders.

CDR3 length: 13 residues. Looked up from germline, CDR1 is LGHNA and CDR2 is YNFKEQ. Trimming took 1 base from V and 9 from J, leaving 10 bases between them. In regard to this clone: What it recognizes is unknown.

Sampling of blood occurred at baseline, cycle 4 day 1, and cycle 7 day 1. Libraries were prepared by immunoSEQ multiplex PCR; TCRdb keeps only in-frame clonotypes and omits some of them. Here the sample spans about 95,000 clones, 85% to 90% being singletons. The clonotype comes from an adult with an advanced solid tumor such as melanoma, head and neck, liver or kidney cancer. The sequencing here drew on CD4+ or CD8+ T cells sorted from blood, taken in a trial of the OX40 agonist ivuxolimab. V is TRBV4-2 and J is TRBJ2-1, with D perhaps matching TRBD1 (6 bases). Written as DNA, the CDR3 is TGTGCCAGCAGCCAAGGGGGGCGAACTGAGCAGTTCTTC. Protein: CASSQGGRTEQFF.